This T cell receptor beta chain appears in the sequencing data of a study of T cell repertoires in cytomegalovirus infection. Trimming took off 6 bases at V and 12 bases at J, with 20 bases between the two ends. The CDR3 covers 12 residues. From germline, CDR1 is DFQATT and CDR2 SNEGSKA (reference sequence). MiXCR, run by TCRdb on the reads, gives a single entry per CDR3 protein. This sample has 450,000 to 650,000 distinct CDR3 sequences, with about a quarter found just once. The source is a human donor in good health (CMV status not recorded). Some clones in this sample may be carry-over from other donors' samples. What was sequenced was PBMCs. J is TRBJ1-2 and V is TRBV20-1; D is ambiguous. CDR3 DNA sequence: TGCAGTGCCAAGCAGGACCCGCTTATAGACACCTTC. Protein: CSAKQDPLIDTF.